A few counts support the clone carrying this T cell receptor (beta chain). This sample is drawn from a study of blood T cell repertoires in COVID-19. For the study at large: Samples representing acute and convalescent COVID-19 were sourced from the United States, Italy and Spain. Nucleic acid was either cDNA or gDNA, and it came from T cells, B-cell-depleted T cells, or PBMCs.

V lost 2 bases to trimming and J lost 9 bases, with 12 bases between them. CDR1 and CDR2 (germline): MGHDK, SYGVNS. The CDR3 covers 13 residues. Method: immunoSEQ multiplex PCR; TCRdb's copy keeps in-frame clones and lacks some. This sample carries hundreds of thousands of clones, 81% of them seen once, and the ten largest clones take approximately 8%. The TCR sequence derives from a woman older than 75 with acute or convalescent COVID-19. The chain couples TRBV25-1 to TRBJ2-3, with D maybe TRBD1 (6 bases). The sample was peripheral blood. For the CDR3, the DNA is TGTGCCAGCAGTGAAAGTGGGGGCAGAACGCAGTATTTT. This sequence encodes CASSESGGRTQYF.